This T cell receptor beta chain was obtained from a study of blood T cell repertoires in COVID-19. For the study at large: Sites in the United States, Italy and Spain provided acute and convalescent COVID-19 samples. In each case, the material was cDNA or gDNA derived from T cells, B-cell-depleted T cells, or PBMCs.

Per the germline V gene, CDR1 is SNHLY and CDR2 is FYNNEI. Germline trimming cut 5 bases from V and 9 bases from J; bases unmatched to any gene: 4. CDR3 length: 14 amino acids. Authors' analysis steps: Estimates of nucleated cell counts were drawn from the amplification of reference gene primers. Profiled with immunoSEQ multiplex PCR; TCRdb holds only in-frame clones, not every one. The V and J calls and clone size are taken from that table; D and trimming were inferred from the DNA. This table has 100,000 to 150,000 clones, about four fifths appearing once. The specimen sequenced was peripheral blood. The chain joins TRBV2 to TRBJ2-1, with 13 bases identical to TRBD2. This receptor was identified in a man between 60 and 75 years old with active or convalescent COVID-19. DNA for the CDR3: TGTGCCAGCAGTAGGACTAGCGGGAGCACTGAGCAGTTCTTC. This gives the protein CASSRTSGSTEQFF. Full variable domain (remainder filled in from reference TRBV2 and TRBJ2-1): EPEVTQTPSHQVTQMGQEVILRCVPISNHLYFYWYRQILGQKVEFLVSFYNNEISEKSEIFDDQFSVERPDGSNFTLKIRSTKLEDSAMYFCASSRTSGSTEQFFGPGTRLTVL.